The 17 T cell receptor beta chains below all came from one sample that was sequenced in a study of high-grade serous ovarian cancer treatment subgroups. Only in-frame clones appear in the TCRdb table, and some are missing; sequencing was by immunoSEQ multiplex PCR. The data hold tens of thousands of clones, with about 86% observed a single time. Tumor samples were obtained before definitive surgery or chemotherapy. The specimen was tumor tissue. Receptor source: a human donor with high-grade serous ovarian cancer.

The V and J genes are TRBV18 and TRBJ2-5; no firm D call. Between the trimmed V and J ends, which lost 3 bases and 5 bases, there was a span of 4 bases. Germline CDR1 KGHSH, CDR2 LQKENI. This CDR3 comprises 11 residues. The CDR3 loop is CASSPAETQYF. CDR3 DNA sequence: TGTGCCAGCTCACCGGCGGAGACCCAGTACTTC.

The rearrangement joins TRBV2 to TRBJ2-3; D is unresolved. From germline, CDR1 is SNHLY and CDR2 FYNNEI. The CDR3 has 15 residues. Trimming stripped 6 bases from V and 5 bases from J, with 18 bases between. CDR3 residues: CASRVAPEYGDTQYF. In nucleotides, the CDR3 is TGTGCCAGCAGAGTCGCGCCCGAGTACGGAGATACGCAGTATTTT. The whole variable domain, filled in from reference TRBV2 and TRBJ2-3, reads EPEVTQTPSHQVTQMGQEVILRCVPISNHLYFYWYRQILGQKVEFLVSFYNNEISEKSEIFDDQFSVERPDGSNFTLKIRSTKLEDSAMYFCASRVAPEYGDTQYFGPGTRLTVL.

J is TRBJ2-1 and V is TRBV11-2, with 7 bases lining up with TRBD2. The germline V gene encodes CDR1 SGHAT and CDR2 FQNNGV. The length of the CDR3 is 18 residues. V was pared by 2 bases and J by 5 bases, with 15 bases of the junction left unmatched. CDR3 nucleotides: TGTGCCAGCAGCTTAAATGGGTACGGCGGGAGAGCGAACAATGAGCAGTTCTTC. Its protein is CASSLNGYGGRANNEQFF.

V and J are TRBV7-9 and TRBJ2-7, with unresolved D. The CDR3 contains 13 residues. Germline loops: CDR1 SEHNR, CDR2 FQNEAQ (reference sequence). V was clipped by 7 bases and J by 3 bases, with 13 bases between them. CDR3 sequence: CASTSYVDYEQYF. In DNA form, the CDR3 reads TGTGCCAGCACCTCGTACGTCGACTACGAGCAGTACTTC.

The rearrangement joins TRBV30 to TRBJ1-2; 7 nucleotides align to TRBD1. Trimming removed 0 bases from V and 2 bases from J; junction bases left unmatched: 15. CDR3 length: 18 amino acids. Germline CDR1 is GTSNPN and CDR2 is SVGIG (reference sequence). The CDR3 loop reads CAWSVPLRDSRFNYGYTF. The CDR3 region has the DNA TGTGCCTGGAGTGTACCACTACGGGACAGCCGATTCAACTATGGCTACACCTTC.

The J gene is TRBJ1-2, the V gene TRBV30; 8 nucleotides agree with TRBD1. The CDR3 spans 15 residues. Trimming removed 3 bases from V and 2 bases from J; junction bases left unmatched: 8. Germline loops: CDR1 GTSNPN, CDR2 SVGIG (reference sequence). The CDR3 loop is CAWSRPDRENYGYTF. In DNA, the CDR3 is TGTGCCTGGAGCCGACCGGACAGGGAAAACTATGGCTACACCTTC.

This clone has a handful of counts. V is TRBV2 and J is TRBJ2-4; D remains ambiguous. The CDR3 covers 13 residues. CDR1 and CDR2 from the germline V gene are SNHLY and FYNNEI. With 5 bases removed from V and 2 bases from J, the gap between germline ends came to 7 bases. This chain's CDR3 is CASSLETKNIQYF. For the CDR3, the DNA is TGTGCCAGCAGTCTCGAGACCAAAAACATTCAGTACTTC.

This clone was seen just once. The rearrangement uses TRBV12-5 and TRBJ2-5; D may be TRBD1 (6 bases). Trimming took 7 bases from V and 4 from J, leaving 19 bases between them. The CDR3 totals 15 residues. CDR1 is LGHNT, CDR2 FRNRAP, per germline. The CDR3 protein is CASAEGQSGAETQYF. For the CDR3, the DNA is TGTGCTAGTGCCGAAGGACAGTCAGGGGCAGAGACCCAGTACTTC.

CDR3 sequence (DNA): TGTGCCACCAGCAGAGATCCTCCCCACCCCGCTAAACACTACGAGCAGTACTTC. Translated: CATSRDPPHPAKHYEQYF. The genes are TRBV15 and TRBJ2-7; no reliable D call. The CDR3 loop spans 18 amino acids. The germline CDR1 and CDR2 sequences are LNHNV and YYDKDF (reference sequence). Trimming removed 0 bases at V and 3 bases at J, with 21 bases between. The full variable domain, its missing parts supplied by reference TRBV15 and TRBJ2-7, is DAMVIQNPRYQVTQFGKPVTLSCSQTLNHNVMYWYQQKSSQAPKLLFHYYDKDFNNEADTPDNFQSRRPNTSFCFLDIRSPGLGDTAMYLCATSRDPPHPAKHYEQYFGPGTRLTVT.

The rearrangement links TRBV4-1 to TRBJ2-3; D might be TRBD2 (6 bases). CDR1 MGHRA and CDR2 YSYEKL come from the germline V gene. V was pared by 1 base and J by 2 bases, with 13 bases between. The CDR3 loop spans 16 amino acids. The CDR3 nucleotides read TGCGCCAGCAGCCAAGGCCCTAGCGCAAACACAGATACGCAGTATTTT. Translation gives CASSQGPSANTDTQYF.

The chain has TRBV7-2 and TRBJ2-5, with 14 positions matching TRBD2. Germline loops: CDR1 SGHTA, CDR2 FQGNSA. V lost 4 bases, J lost 5 bases, and 3 bases stayed unmatched. The CDR3 spans 15 residues. The CDR3 loop is CASSWGLAGAETQYF. CDR3 DNA sequence: TGTGCCAGCAGCTGGGGACTAGCGGGAGCTGAGACCCAGTACTTC.

This chain links TRBV23-1 with TRBJ2-4, with a tentative D call TRBD2 (6 bases). TRBV23-1 is given ORF status, its function remaining uncertain. The CDR3 loop spans 16 amino acids. Trimming took off 7 bases at V and 6 bases at J, with 22 bases between the two ends. The CDR3, as DNA: TGCGCCAGCAATACAAAAAGGAGGGGCTGGGTAAACATTCAGTACTTC. Translated: CASNTKRRGWVNIQYF.

The table lists this clone with a count of one. The gene calls are TRBV6-6 and TRBJ2-5; 9 bases match TRBD2. J lost 4 bases, V lost 6 bases, and 9 bases had no gene match. Germline lookup yields CDR1 MNHNY and CDR2 SVGAGI (reference sequence). The CDR3 runs to 15 residues. CDR3 sequence: CASRASGRNGETQYF. CDR3 coding DNA: TGTGCCAGCAGGGCCAGCGGGAGGAACGGAGAGACCCAGTACTTC.

The chain employs TRBV6-5 and TRBJ1-1; the D gene is possibly TRBD1 (5 bases). V gave up 6 bases and J gave up 0 bases, with 14 bases separating them. In germline, CDR1 is MNHEY, CDR2 SVGAGI. This CDR3 comprises 15 residues. CDR3 DNA: TGTGCCAGCAGGCCGGGACCCCGCATGAACACTGAAGCTTTCTTT. Protein product: CASRPGPRMNTEAFF.

This chain uses TRBV29-1 with TRBJ1-2; maybe TRBD1 (6 bases). CDR3 length: 12 residues. Germline V CDR1 and CDR2: SQVTM, ANQGSEA. The V end was cut by 1 base, the J end by 11 bases, with 14 bases between. This CDR3 is CSVEGGGLLYTF. CDR3 nucleotide sequence: TGCAGCGTTGAAGGTGGGGGCCTCTTGTACACCTTC.

This clone was observed a handful of times. The rearrangement links TRBV9 to TRBJ1-1, with 7 bases lining up with TRBD1. Germline V lookup: CDR1 SGDLS, CDR2 YYNGEE. CDR3 length equals 13 residues. V lost 4 bases and J lost 7; bases outside the gene matches: 7. This CDR3 is CASSPRSGGEAFF. The CDR3 bases are TGTGCCAGCAGCCCCCGGTCAGGGGGTGAAGCTTTCTTT.

The CDR3 loop is CASSYRLAGDNEQFF. CDR3 nucleotides: TGTGCCAGCAGTTACCGACTAGCGGGAGACAATGAGCAGTTCTTC. This rearrangement joins TRBV6-6 to TRBJ2-1; 12 bases fit TRBD2. The germline V gene encodes CDR1 MNHNY and CDR2 SVGAGI (reference sequence). This CDR3 comprises 15 residues. Germline trimming cut 2 bases from V and 5 bases from J; bases unmatched to any gene: 1.